A selection of T cell receptor beta chains follows, all from one sample in a study of quantifying T cell responses using KT2 cells. One entry per CDR3 protein, called by TCRdb with MiXCR from the UMI-ligation and nested PCR reads. This table holds some 34,000 distinct CDR3 sequences, 10% found once. The sequencing input was PBMCs spiked with cells of the T cell clone KT2. The receptor set was obtained from a human donor. CDR3s include the opening cysteine and the closing phenylalanine or tryptophan. The order of the fields is clone size, V gene, D gene, J gene, CDR3 DNA, CDR3 protein. D genes are given only for firm matches. Clone size is not always given. Where it is, it says once, few, many or a class for expanded clones.

few,TRBV2,NA,TRBJ2-7,TGTGCCAGCAGTGGGATGCAGTCCTACGAGCAGTACTTC,CASSGMQSYEQYF
few,TRBV9,TRBD1,TRBJ1-5,TGTGCCAGCAGCGTAGAGGGACAGATCAATCAGCCCCAGCATTTT,CASSVEGQINQPQHF
NA,TRBV3-1,NA,TRBJ2-7,TGTGCCAGCAGCATTCGGGACTCCGGTCGTTATCCTTACGAGCAGTACTTC,CASSIRDSGRYPYEQYF
few,TRBV7-8,NA,TRBJ2-1,TGTGCCAGCAGCGACCTAAAGATGAATGAGCAGTTCTTC,CASSDLKMNEQFF
NA,TRBV19,TRBD2,TRBJ2-7,TGTGCCAGTAGTATGAAGACTAGCGGGAGCCGGAGCTACGAGCAGTACTTC,CASSMKTSGSRSYEQYF
NA,TRBV5-6,NA,TRBJ1-2,TGTGCCAGCAGCTTGGCAACAGCGAAGAACTATGGCTACACCTTC,CASSLATAKNYGYTF
few,TRBV12-3/TRBV12-4,TRBD1,TRBJ2-2,TGTGCCAGCAGGACAGGGGAGCGAACCGGGGAGCTGTTTTTT,CASRTGERTGELFF
many,TRBV14,NA,TRBJ1-5,TGTGCCAGCAGCCAAGGGGGGACGAATCAGCCCCAGCATTTT,CASSQGGTNQPQHF
many,TRBV3-1,NA,TRBJ2-1,TGTGCCAGCAGCCAAAAGCCAGTCTCCTACAATGAGCAGTTCTTC,CASSQKPVSYNEQFF
few,TRBV27,NA,TRBJ2-1,TGTGCCAGTTGGGCCTCCTACAATGAGCAGTTCTTC,CASWASYNEQFF
few,TRBV18,TRBD1,TRBJ1-3,TGTGCCAGCTCACCAACGGGACAGAGCTCTGGAAACACCATATATTTT,CASSPTGQSSGNTIYF
few,TRBV2,TRBD2,TRBJ2-5,TGTGCCAGCAAACGTAGCGGGAGGGCCGGAGAGACCCAGTACTTC,CASKRSGRAGETQYF
few,TRBV5-1,TRBD2,TRBJ2-3,TGCGCCAGCAGCGCAGCCGGGACTAGCGGGGCCCCCCTTAGGACTAGCACAGATACGCAGTATTTT,CASSAAGTSGAPLRTSTDTQYF
NA,TRBV4-1,NA,TRBJ2-7,TGCGCCAGCAGCCAAGTCTACGGCGGCGAGCAGTACTTC,CASSQVYGGEQYF
many,TRBV20-1,NA,TRBJ2-7,TGCAGTGCTAGAGATACGCAGAGTGAGCAGTACTTC,CSARDTQSEQYF
few,TRBV28,NA,TRBJ1-1,TGTGCCAGCCGGAGTGGGGGGGGAAGTACTGAAGCTTTCTTT,CASRSGGGSTEAFF
many,TRBV29-1,NA,TRBJ1-3,TGCAGCGTTGAGGGAGAAGGAAACACCATATATTTT,CSVEGEGNTIYF
many,TRBV6-5,TRBD1,TRBJ2-3,TGTGCCAGCAGACAAGGGGGCCTCACAGATACGCAGTATTTT,CASRQGGLTDTQYF
many,TRBV7-9,NA,TRBJ1-3,TGTGCCAGCAGCTTATCCGGGCTGAGAAACACCATATATTTT,CASSLSGLRNTIYF
NA,TRBV5-1,NA,TRBJ2-1,TGCGCCAGCAGCCCGGGTGGGGCTGGGAATGAGCAGTTCTTC,CASSPGGAGNEQFF
few,TRBV12-3/TRBV12-4,NA,TRBJ2-3,TGTGCCAGCAGAGTTAGCGGCACAGATACGCAGTATTTT,CASRVSGTDTQYF
NA,TRBV20-1,NA,TRBJ1-6,TGCAGTGCTAGAGATTTGGGGATTGATTTTTCACCCCTCCACTTT,CSARDLGIDFSPLHF
NA,TRBV20-1,TRBD2,TRBJ2-7,TGCAGTGCTACCCCCGCGGGGGGGCAATCTGGTTACGAGCAGTACTTC,CSATPAGGQSGYEQYF
NA,TRBV30,NA,TRBJ1-6,TGTGCCTGGAGTAGGCAGGCCTCGGGAAATTCACCCCTCCACTTT,CAWSRQASGNSPLHF
few,TRBV7-3,NA,TRBJ2-7,TGTGCCAGCAGCTTATTGGGCGGCTCCTACGAGCAGTACTTC,CASSLLGGSYEQYF
few,TRBV10-3,TRBD2,TRBJ2-1,TGTGCCATCAGTGTAAATAGCGGGGGGTACAATGAGCAGTTCTTC,CAISVNSGGYNEQFF
few,TRBV4-3,NA,TRBJ2-7,TGCGCCAGCAGCCAGGTCCCCGTATTCGGGAGCGTATACGAGCAGTACTTC,CASSQVPVFGSVYEQYF
NA,TRBV7-2,TRBD1,TRBJ2-7,TGTGCCAGCAGCTTAGTTTCGGGACAGGGTTACGAGCAGTACTTC,CASSLVSGQGYEQYF
many,TRBV7-2,TRBD2,TRBJ2-7,TGTGCCAGCAGCACCCGGACTAGCGGGAGAGGGTACGAGCAGTACTTC,CASSTRTSGRGYEQYF
NA,TRBV6-1,NA,TRBJ1-2,TGTGCCAGCAGTCCCAGGTTCTATGGCTACACCTTC,CASSPRFYGYTF
NA,TRBV5-5,NA,TRBJ1-1,TGTGCCAGCAGCTCCTACCTGGTTGGGACTGAAGCTTTCTTT,CASSSYLVGTEAFF
NA,TRBV5-1,TRBD1,TRBJ1-1,TGCGCCAGCAGCTTGGATTCTAAATTGGGACAGGGGGCGAGAAACACTGAAGCTTTCTTT,CASSLDSKLGQGARNTEAFF
large,TRBV4-3,TRBD2,TRBJ2-1,TGCGCCAGCAGCCAGCTAGCGGACGGGGGCAATGAGCAGTTCTTC,CASSQLADGGNEQFF
many,TRBV10-2,NA,TRBJ1-2,TGCGCCAGCAGCTTACAGGGCTATGGCTACACCTTC,CASSLQGYGYTF
few,TRBV20-1,TRBD2,TRBJ2-3,TGCAGTGCTAGGGGCCTAGCGGGGCGAGCAGATACGCAGTATTTT,CSARGLAGRADTQYF
many,TRBV4-1,NA,TRBJ1-5,TGCGCCAGCAGCCCCAGGATCGGGGAACAGCCCCAGCATTTT,CASSPRIGEQPQHF
many,TRBV7-9,NA,TRBJ1-5,TGTGCCAGCAGTTCAGGGTTATTGGGCCAGCCCCAGCATTTT,CASSSGLLGQPQHF
NA,TRBV5-1,TRBD2,TRBJ2-3,TGCGCCAGCACCACTAGCGGCACTAGCACAGATACGCAGTATTTT,CASTTSGTSTDTQYF
few,TRBV4-1,TRBD2,TRBJ2-1,TGCGCCAGCAGCCAACTAGCGGGGGGGCGGAATGAGCAGTTCTTC,CASSQLAGGRNEQFF
NA,TRBV11-2,TRBD2,TRBJ2-7,TGTGCCAGCAGCCCCCGAATAGCGGGAGGTATGGACGAGCAGTACTTC,CASSPRIAGGMDEQYF
many,TRBV24-1,NA,TRBJ1-6,TGTGCCACCAGTGCCGGGGAGTATTCAGTAGATTCACCCCTCCACTTT,CATSAGEYSVDSPLHF
many,TRBV18,NA,TRBJ2-3,TGTGCCAGCTCACCTTTGGGGTTGGGAGATACGCAGTATTTT,CASSPLGLGDTQYF
NA,TRBV29-1,NA,TRBJ1-2,TGCAGCGTTGGTGGGGCAGGGCCCTATGGCTACACCTTC,CSVGGAGPYGYTF
NA,TRBV20-1,NA,TRBJ1-5,TGCAGTGCTAGAGTCCCCAGACAGAATCAGCCCCAGCATTTT,CSARVPRQNQPQHF
few,TRBV7-6,NA,TRBJ2-7,TGTGCCAGCAGCCCTAGTTGGAGTACCGCTCGTGAGCAGTACTTC,CASSPSWSTAREQYF
NA,TRBV7-9,NA,TRBJ2-1,TGTGCCAGCAGCTTAAACTCCTACAATGAGCAGTTCTTC,CASSLNSYNEQFF